Described below is a single TCR beta chain sequence and its context. The data are from a study of blood T cell repertoires in COVID-19. The CDR3 has 11 amino acids. Between the trimmed V and J ends, which lost 8 bases and 5 bases, there was a span of 9 bases. Per the germline V gene, CDR1 is SGHVS and CDR2 is FQNEAQ. Some clones are missing from TCRdb's copy, which holds only in-frame ones; the method was immunoSEQ multiplex PCR. The sample shows roughly 190,000 clones, about nine tenths of them seen only once. The sequence was obtained from a woman in her 30s who had recovered from COVID-19. The specimen sequenced was PBMCs or T cells enriched from blood (not recorded which). This chain joins TRBV7-8 and TRBJ1-1; D gene ambiguous. CDR3: CASVLGTEAFF. The CDR3 nucleotides are TGTGCCAGCGTCCTCGGGACTGAAGCTTTCTTT.